This T cell receptor beta chain originates from a study of breast tumors, draining lymph nodes, adjacent tissues. Study-wide results and limits: Tumor T cell lymph node origin was a supported hypothesis, not proven.

As concerns this clonotype: No antigen is known for it.

TCRdb re-called the multiplex PCR reads with MiXCR, one entry per CDR3 protein. The sample includes about 21,000 distinct CDR3 sequences, roughly two fifths of them seen just once. CDR1 and CDR2 from the germline V gene are SNHLY and FYNNEI. CDR3 length: 16 amino acids. Trimming at V came to 2 bases and at J to 2 bases, leaving 4 bases not matched to a gene. The chain has TRBV2 and TRBJ2-3; 10 bases match TRBD2. The source is a female donor with breast cancer. Some clones in this sample may be carry-over from other donors' samples. Sequenced sample: breast tumor tissue. The CDR3 reads CASSELAGVATDTQYF. The CDR3 DNA reads TGTGCCAGCAGTGAACTAGCGGGGGTCGCCACAGATACGCAGTATTTT.